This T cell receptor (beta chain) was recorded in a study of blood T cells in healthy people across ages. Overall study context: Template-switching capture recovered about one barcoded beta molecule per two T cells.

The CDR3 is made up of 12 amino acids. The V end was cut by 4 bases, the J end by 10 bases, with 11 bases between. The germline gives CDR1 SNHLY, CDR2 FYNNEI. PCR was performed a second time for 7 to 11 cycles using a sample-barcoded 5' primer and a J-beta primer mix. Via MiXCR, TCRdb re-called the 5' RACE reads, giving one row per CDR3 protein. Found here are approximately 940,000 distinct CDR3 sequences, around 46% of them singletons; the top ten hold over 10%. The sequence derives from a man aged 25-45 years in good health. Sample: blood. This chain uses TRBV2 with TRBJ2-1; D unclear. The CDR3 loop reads CASSAGPFEQFF. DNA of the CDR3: TGTGCCAGCAGTGCTGGACCTTTCGAGCAGTTCTTC.